The rows below give T cell receptor beta chains drawn from one sample of a study of blood T cell repertoires in COVID-19. Assay: immunoSEQ multiplex PCR; the TCRdb copy retains only in-frame clones and omits some. This sample has about 300,000 clones, with just under 90% found just once. The material sequenced was PBMCs or T cells enriched from blood (not recorded which). The receptors originated from a woman aged 45-65 years who had been exposed to COVID-19. The CDR3 runs from the conserved cysteine through the conserved F or W. The D gene is left open where the match is weak. Size is stated for part of the rows, as once, few or many counts, or as a class when the clone is expanded.

d_gene	abundance	v_gene	j_gene	len	CDR3aa	CDR3nt
.	few	TRBV7-9	TRBJ1-1	15	CASSGPMLLNTEAFF	TGTGCCAGCAGCGGCCCGATGTTGTTGAACACTGAAGCTTTCTTT
TRBD1	.	TRBV5-4	TRBJ2-5	15	CASSSGQGIQETQYF	TGTGCCAGCAGCTCCGGACAGGGAATACAAGAGACCCAGTACTTC
TRBD1	.	TRBV18	TRBJ1-2	13	CASSPDRSGGYTF	TGTGCCAGCTCACCGGACAGGTCTGGTGGCTACACCTTC
.	once	TRBV28	TRBJ2-1	17	CASSLPIGSGIGNEQFF	TGTGCCAGCAGTTTACCCATCGGTTCGGGGATTGGCAATGAGCAGTTCTTC
TRBD2	.	TRBV6-5	TRBJ2-7	13	CASRSGTRYEQYF	TGTGCCAGCAGGTCGGGGACTAGGTACGAGCAGTACTTC
.	.	TRBV4-1	TRBJ1-2	15	CASSQEAGEDYGYTF	TGCGCCAGCAGCCAAGAAGCCGGGGAGGACTATGGCTACACCTTC
TRBD1	.	TRBV27	TRBJ2-6	17	CASSLSTGSSGANVLTF	TGTGCCAGCAGTTTATCGACAGGGAGCTCTGGGGCCAACGTCCTGACTTTC
.	.	TRBV30	TRBJ1-1	14	CAWSVRVTGTEAFF	TGTGCCTGGAGTGTTCGGGTCACAGGCACTGAAGCTTTCTTT
.	.	TRBV4-1	TRBJ1-5	15	CASSQESGAGTPQHF	TGCGCCAGCAGCCAAGAGTCGGGCGCGGGAACGCCCCAGCATTTT
.	.	TRBV5-1	TRBJ2-5	14	CASSFLGGQETQYF	TGCGCCAGCAGCTTCTTGGGGGGCCAAGAGACCCAGTACTTC
.	.	TRBV28	TRBJ1-5	15	CASSRSSGFNQPQHF	TGTGCCAGCAGCAGATCGTCAGGGTTCAATCAGCCCCAGCATTTT
.	.	TRBV12-3/TRBV12-4	TRBJ1-2	13	CASSTTAFYGYTF	TGTGCCAGCAGCACGACAGCGTTCTACGGCTACACCTTC
TRBD1	.	TRBV13	TRBJ1-6	17	CASSPGGDRGPHSPLHF	TGTGCCAGCAGCCCCGGGGGGGACAGGGGGCCTCATTCACCCCTCCACTTT
.	once	TRBV6-2/TRBV6-3	TRBJ1-3	15	CASSPVRVAGNTIYF	TGTGCCAGCAGCCCGGTCCGAGTCGCTGGAAACACCATATATTTT
TRBD1	.	TRBV27	TRBJ1-6	16	CASTRQGTAYNSPLHF	TGTGCCAGCACTCGACAGGGCACCGCCTATAATTCACCCCTCCACTTT
TRBD2	.	TRBV4-2	TRBJ2-3	16	CASSVRGDSSTDTQYF	TGTGCCAGCAGCGTACGGGGGGACTCTAGCACAGATACGCAGTATTTT
TRBD1	.	TRBV15	TRBJ1-4	15	CATNPVGTGDEKLFF	TGTGCCACCAACCCAGTGGGGACAGGGGACGAAAAACTGTTTTTT
.	.	TRBV7-9	TRBJ1-2	14	CASSLGQATSGYTF	TGTGCCAGCAGCTTAGGACAGGCCACTTCGGGCTACACCTTC
.	.	TRBV6-5	TRBJ1-6	11	CASGLDSTLHF	TGTGCCAGCGGGCTTGACAGCACCCTCCACTTT
TRBD1	few	TRBV3-1/TRBV3-2	TRBJ2-2	16	CASSRLGTGMVGELFF	TGTGCCAGCAGCAGGCTTGGGACAGGGATGGTCGGGGAGCTGTTTTTT
TRBD1	.	TRBV2	TRBJ1-2	13	CASSSDRVGGYTF	TGTGCCAGCAGTTCGGACAGGGTGGGAGGCTACACCTTC
TRBD1	.	TRBV28	TRBJ2-4	16	CASTSWTGLAKNIQYF	TGTGCCAGCACCTCTTGGACAGGCCTAGCCAAAAACATTCAGTACTTC
.	.	TRBV11-2	TRBJ2-3	14	CASSLDSGEDTQYF	TGTGCCAGCAGCTTAGATAGCGGTGAAGATACGCAGTATTTT
TRBD1	.	TRBV27	TRBJ1-2	15	CASSLRDRDYYGYTF	TGTGCCAGCAGTCTCCGGGACAGAGACTACTATGGCTACACCTTC
TRBD1	.	TRBV18	TRBJ2-1	15	CASSSGTGGYNEQFF	TGTGCCAGCTCATCCGGGACAGGGGGCTACAATGAGCAGTTCTTC
TRBD1	.	TRBV6-5	TRBJ2-3	16	CASSYLWDRGADTQYF	TGTGCCAGCAGTTACTTGTGGGACAGGGGGGCAGATACGCAGTATTTT
TRBD1	once	TRBV10-3	TRBJ1-1	11	CAIRTGEAAFF	TGTGCCATCAGGACAGGGGAGGCGGCTTTCTTT
TRBD1	.	TRBV15	TRBJ1-4	17	CATSGPPRDRVNEKLFF	TGTGCCACCAGCGGACCACCCCGGGACAGGGTGAATGAAAAACTGTTTTTT
.	.	TRBV6-5	TRBJ1-2	13	CASRNPPTRGYTF	TGTGCCAGCAGGAACCCCCCGACGAGGGGCTACACCTTC
TRBD1	.	TRBV7-8	TRBJ1-5	15	CASSRRQGKDQPQHF	TGTGCCAGCAGCAGACGACAGGGGAAGGATCAGCCCCAGCATTTT
TRBD1	.	TRBV6-5	TRBJ2-7	14	CAGGRGLGSYEQYF	TGTGCCGGTGGCAGGGGGTTAGGCTCCTACGAGCAGTACTTC
.	few	TRBV5-1	TRBJ2-7	12	CASSLGDYEQYF	TGCGCCAGCAGCTTAGGGGACTACGAGCAGTACTTC
.	.	TRBV7-2	TRBJ2-7	16	CASSSPPGGGGYEQYF	TGTGCCAGCAGCTCCCCCCCCGGGGGCGGGGGCTACGAGCAGTACTTC
.	.	TRBV4-1	TRBJ2-7	14	CASSQEVTLREQYF	TGCGCCAGCAGCCAAGAGGTCACCCTACGGGAGCAGTACTTC
TRBD1	once	TRBV18	TRBJ2-7	15	CASSQGQGGGYEQYF	TGTGCCAGCTCACAAGGACAGGGCGGTGGCTACGAGCAGTACTTC
TRBD1	once	TRBV28	TRBJ1-2	15	CASSSGTGQDYGYTF	TGTGCCAGCAGTTCGGGGACAGGGCAGGACTATGGCTACACCTTC
TRBD2	.	TRBV3-1/TRBV3-2	TRBJ2-1	16	CASSPASGGAGNEQFF	TGTGCCAGCAGCCCAGCTAGCGGGGGGGCCGGGAATGAGCAGTTCTTC
.	.	TRBV3-1/TRBV3-2	TRBJ1-6	15	CASSQVGGDNSPLHF	TGTGCCAGCAGCCAAGTTGGGGGGGATAATTCACCCCTCCACTTT
.	.	TRBV28	TRBJ1-2	16	CASRRLPGLYLYGYTF	TGTGCCAGCAGGAGGCTACCGGGACTGTACCTCTATGGCTACACCTTC
TRBD1	.	TRBV10-3	TRBJ1-4	15	CAISEGTGSNEKLFF	TGTGCCATCAGTGAGGGGACAGGGTCTAATGAAAAACTGTTTTTT
TRBD1	.	TRBV7-6	TRBJ1-6	14	CASRLGQGNSPLHF	TGTGCCAGCAGACTGGGACAGGGGAATTCACCCCTCCACTTT
TRBD1	.	TRBV7-9	TRBJ1-5	14	CASTGQGSNQPQHF	TGTGCCAGCACCGGACAGGGGAGCAATCAGCCCCAGCATTTT
TRBD2	.	TRBV5-4	TRBJ2-5	15	CASSGLGTTQETQYF	TGTGCCAGCAGCGGCTTAGGGACTACCCAAGAGACCCAGTACTTC
.	.	TRBV3-1/TRBV3-2	TRBJ1-6	13	CASSLNSGRPLHF	TGTGCCAGCAGCCTCAATTCGGGGAGGCCCCTCCACTTT
.	.	TRBV9	TRBJ1-6	14	CASSTTGENSPLHF	TGTGCCAGCAGCACCACAGGAGAGAATTCACCCCTCCACTTT
TRBD1	.	TRBV30	TRBJ1-5	14	CAWSVGQGGQPQHF	TGTGCCTGGAGTGTAGGGCAGGGGGGCCAGCCCCAGCATTTT
TRBD1	.	TRBV29-1	TRBJ2-5	14	CSGIQGAFRETQYF	TGCAGCGGAATACAGGGGGCGTTCCGGGAGACCCAGTACTTC
.	.	TRBV6-5	TRBJ2-2	15	CASTYEGANTGELFF	TGTGCCAGCACCTACGAGGGGGCGAACACCGGGGAGCTGTTTTTT
TRBD1	.	TRBV25-1	TRBJ2-7	15	CASSPPTGETWEQYF	TGTGCCAGCAGTCCCCCGACAGGGGAGACGTGGGAGCAGTACTTC
TRBD1	.	TRBV18	TRBJ2-7	15	CASSLGTGVTYEQYF	TGTGCCAGCTCACTCGGGACAGGGGTGACCTACGAGCAGTACTTC
.	.	TRBV6-5	TRBJ2-4	14	CASRPGLAKNIQYF	TGTGCCAGCAGGCCGGGACTAGCCAAAAACATTCAGTACTTC